The source of this T cell receptor beta chain is a study of T cell responses to AZD1222 COVID-19 vaccine (dated by TCRdb to about 2021). For the wider study: AZD1222 recipients whose second dose came at about 4 weeks and those whose second dose came at about 12 weeks were combined into one group, since spike-specific TCR depth and breadth did not differ between the two schedules. TCR sequencing covered roughly 230 trial participants: 200 to 210 given two doses of AZD1222 and approximately 25 given two doses of MenACWY control vaccine. Trial participants were enrolled by age into subgroups of 18-55, 56-69 and 70-plus years, and around 150, 28 and 57 TCR-sequenced participants, respectively, were included in these subgroups. What the research found in general, with its limitations: After two AZD1222 doses, spike-specific TCR breadth and depth were significantly higher than at day 0 and than in MenACWY recipients. In the small 56-69-year group, the increase in depth fell short of significance, most likely because of low power. The whole spike protein was spanned by vaccine-associated CD4 TCRs, and dominant responses were seen in regions 160-218 and 743-854. Reportedly, close to half of the unique spike-specific TCRs recognized epitopes lying outside the regions that are mutated in the B.1.351 and B.1.1.7 variants. Most participants were white British and females outnumbered males, and the authors suggested that clonal diversity may have been underestimated. Because no samples from the day 14 peak response were available, repertoires could be characterized only after the peak T cell response. Conclusions about previously exposed vaccinees are limited, since just 5 to 7 AZD1222 recipients were seropositive for SARS-CoV-2 at baseline.

As concerns this clone: The antigen it binds to is not known. Within one base of it there is no much larger clone, and no base qualities were kept.

Taken from the germline V gene, the CDR1 and CDR2 loops are SGDLS and YYNGEE. Trimming costs V 0 bases and J 5 bases, and their ends lie 11 bases apart. Counted from cysteine to phenylalanine, this CDR3 has 14 amino acids. Solely the CDR3 DNA is kept, with 42 bases framed from the first base. The CDR3 regions of human TCRbeta chains were analyzed by immunosequencing. The study's processing was this. TCRs in the repertoires were compared against a reference library of SARS-CoV-2-specific TCRs that had been generated with the MIRA antigen-specificity platform. Breadth was defined as the fraction of unique TCRs that were SARS-CoV-2-associated. Depth was defined as the fraction of total T cells that were SARS-CoV-2-associated. Using the MIRA data, each spike-specific TCR was assigned both to the spike region to which the TCR was reactive and to a CD4 or CD8 class. Log10-transformed breadth and depth values were compared by one-way ANOVA with Sidak's multiple comparisons tests. Entries here come from immuneACCESS through TCRdb and include only in-frame sequences with V and J called. Some clones fail to appear in such tables; in the studies checked, an unresolved V gene covers under half of the shortfall, and the cause of the remainder is unknown. The D gene and trimming were derived from the DNA, and the V and J assignments and clone size from that table. The sample has 130,000 to 150,000 clones on record, about 92% of them singletons. The ten largest account for less than 2% of the sample.

The time point label corresponds to: baseline before first vaccination. The vaccinee samples were drawn from two UK trials, COV001 and COV002, one of which was a single-blind randomized controlled phase 2/3 trial testing AZD1222 (ChAdOx1 nCoV-19) in healthy adults. Trial participant PBMC samples were collected at day 0 and day 28 after the second dose for TCRbeta chain sequencing. This receptor was taken from an adult in good health. The specimen comprised peripheral blood, sampled on day 0 of AZD1222 vaccination. This chain joins TRBV9 to TRBJ1-2; the D gene is not confidently resolved. The DNA reads TGTGCCAGCAGCGTAGTGGCAGGACCGTATGGCTACACCTTC. It encodes CASSVVAGPYGYTF.